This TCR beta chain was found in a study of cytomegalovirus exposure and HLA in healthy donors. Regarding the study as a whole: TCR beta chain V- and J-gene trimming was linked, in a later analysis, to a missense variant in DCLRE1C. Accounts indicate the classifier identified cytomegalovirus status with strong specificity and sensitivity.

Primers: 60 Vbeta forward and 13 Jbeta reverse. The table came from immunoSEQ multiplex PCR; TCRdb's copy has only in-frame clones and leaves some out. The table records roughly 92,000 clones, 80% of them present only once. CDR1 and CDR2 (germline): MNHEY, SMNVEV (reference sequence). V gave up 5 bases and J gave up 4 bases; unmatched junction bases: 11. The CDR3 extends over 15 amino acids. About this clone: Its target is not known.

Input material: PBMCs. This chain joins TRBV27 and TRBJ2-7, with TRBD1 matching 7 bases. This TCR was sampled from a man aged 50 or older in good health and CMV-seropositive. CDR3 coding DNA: TGTGCCAGCAGTCCGCCGGGACAGAGTTTTTACGAGCAGTACTTC. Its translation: CASSPPGQSFYEQYF.